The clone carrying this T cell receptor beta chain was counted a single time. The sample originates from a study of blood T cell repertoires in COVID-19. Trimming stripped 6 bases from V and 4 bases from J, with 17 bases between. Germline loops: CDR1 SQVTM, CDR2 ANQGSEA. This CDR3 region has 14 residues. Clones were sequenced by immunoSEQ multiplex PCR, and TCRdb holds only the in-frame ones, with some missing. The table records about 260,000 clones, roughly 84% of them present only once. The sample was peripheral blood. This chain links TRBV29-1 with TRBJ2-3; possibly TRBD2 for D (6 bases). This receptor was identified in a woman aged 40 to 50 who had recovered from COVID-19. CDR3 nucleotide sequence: TGCAGCGTCGATGGGCGGGGTTGGGCAGATACGCAGTATTTT. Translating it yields CSVDGRGWADTQYF.